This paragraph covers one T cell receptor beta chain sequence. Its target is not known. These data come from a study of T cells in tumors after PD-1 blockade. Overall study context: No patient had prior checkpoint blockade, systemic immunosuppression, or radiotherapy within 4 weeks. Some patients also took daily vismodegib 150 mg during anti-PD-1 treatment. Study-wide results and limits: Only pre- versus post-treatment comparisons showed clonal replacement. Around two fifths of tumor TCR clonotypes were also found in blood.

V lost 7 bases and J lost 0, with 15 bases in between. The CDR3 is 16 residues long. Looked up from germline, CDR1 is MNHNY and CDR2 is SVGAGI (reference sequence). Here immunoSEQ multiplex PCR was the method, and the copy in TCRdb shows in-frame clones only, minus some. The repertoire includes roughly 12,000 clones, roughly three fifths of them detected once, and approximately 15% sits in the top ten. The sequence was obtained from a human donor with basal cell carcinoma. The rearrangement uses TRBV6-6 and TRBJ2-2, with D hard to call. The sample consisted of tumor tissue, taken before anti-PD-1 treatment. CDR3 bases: TGTGCCAGCAACGCCAAACCTGGGGCGAACACCGGGGAGCTGTTTTTT. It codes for CASNAKPGANTGELFF.